This paragraph reports one T cell receptor (beta chain). Antigen unknown. Unsorted whole blood supplied the RNA, and germline DNA was extracted too. The data were taken from a study of tumor-infiltrating lymphocytes in primary liver carcinoma. Study at large: Productive TCRbeta reads per sample were roughly 3.65 to 8 million, not differing by tissue.

The V end was cut by 5 bases, the J end by 0 bases, with 10 bases between. Germline V CDR1 and CDR2: SEHNR, FQNEAQ (reference sequence). The CDR3 sequence is 15 residues long. Study-level results: Significantly greater top-250-clone fractions characterized tumors relative to blood (p = 0.039).

The investigators made TCR beta cDNA from approximately 0.5 ug total RNA, using a constant-region primer. Each TCR beta library was derived from three nested multiplex PCR rounds that employed slightly modified ARM-PCR. Use of TRBV1-TRBV30 forward primers with a C-beta reverse primer characterized the first two PCR rounds, which lasted ten to eleven cycles each. TCRdb reanalysed the multiplex PCR reads using MiXCR and keeps one entry per CDR3 protein. The profile shows some 180,000 distinct CDR3 sequences, around 60% of them singletons. This rearrangement joins TRBV7-9 to TRBJ1-4; D not resolved. This TCR was recovered from a man aged 35 to 55 with primary liver carcinoma and hepatitis B virus infection. The sequenced sample was peripheral blood. The CDR3 bases are TGTGCCAGCAGCCCTGACTTCCCAACTAATGAAAAACTGTTTTTT. Encoded protein: CASSPDFPTNEKLFF.